Listed here are 32 T cell receptor beta chains from one sample, sequenced in a study of T cells in Graves' hyperthyroidism and ophthalmopathy (dated by TCRdb to between 2018 and 2020). The method was multiplex PCR. Sequencing was carried out with an Illumina HiSeq 2000. The TCR beta CDR3 regions were amplified from the RNA transcripts. The first round of RT-PCR for the TCR CDR3 was performed with the HTBI primer set and the Qiagen OneStep RT-PCR kit. The public reads were run again by TCRdb, first through fastp at Q25 and then through MiXCR, and only productive beta chains were kept. Rows with one shared CDR3 protein collapse into an entry with the most common genes and DNA. The sample table contains under 700,000 distinct CDR3 sequences; only one count was recorded for around 15% of them. The ten largest clones capture approximately 18% of the sample. The source material was blood. The receptors here all came from a woman aged 18-29 years with Graves' hyperthyroidism.

This clonotype was observed a handful of times. Possible read error: a much larger clone is one base away. The chain is built from TRBV18 and TRBJ2-5; D may be TRBD2 (6 bases). The CDR3 contains 15 residues. The V gene lost 4 bases and the J gene lost 0 bases, with 12 bases spanning the gap. Germline loops: CDR1 KGHSH, CDR2 LQKENI. The CDR3: CASSRGDWYQETQYF. The CDR3 DNA is TGTGCCAGCTCACGCGGGGACTGGTACCAAGAGACCCAGTACTTC.

This clonotype was recorded at least ten times. This sequence joins TRBV2 and TRBJ2-7, with a tentative D call TRBD2 (5 bases). The CDR3 is 15 residues long. V dropped 3 bases and J dropped 3 bases, with 15 bases sitting between them. Germline lookup yields CDR1 SNHLY and CDR2 FYNNEI. The CDR3 nucleotides are TGTGCCAGCAGTGAGGAAGGGCTAGCCGGCTACGAGCAGTACTTC. Protein: CASSEEGLAGYEQYF.

The rearrangement links TRBV4-3 to TRBJ1-4; possible D gene TRBD1, 6 bases. This CDR3 comprises 17 residues. V shed 1 base and J shed 5 bases, with 17 bases lying between them. Germline loops: CDR1 LGHNA, CDR2 YSLEER. The CDR3: CASSQANRVGSNEKLFF. CDR3 sequence (DNA): TGCGCCAGCAGCCAAGCCAACAGGGTCGGTTCCAATGAAAAACTGTTTTTT.

V gene TRBV4-1 combines with J gene TRBJ2-7, with D hard to call. Germline CDR1 is MGHRA and CDR2 is YSYEKL. The V gene lost 4 bases and the J gene lost 5 bases, with 21 bases spanning the gap. CDR3 length equals 16 residues. The CDR3 DNA is TGCGCCAGCAGCCCTAAACTGGATGCCTCATCCCACGAGCAGTACTTC. Translated, it gives CASSPKLDASSHEQYF.

The rearrangement uses TRBV4-2 and TRBJ2-5; D possibly corresponds to TRBD1 (6 bases). The CDR3 length is 14 residues. Trimming removed 0 bases at V and 4 bases at J, with 9 bases between. Germline lookup yields CDR1 LGHNA and CDR2 YNFKEQ. CDR3 residues: CASSQEGRGETQYF. The CDR3 region has the DNA TGTGCCAGCAGCCAAGAGGGCAGGGGAGAGACCCAGTACTTC.

The chain combines TRBV3-1 with TRBJ2-1; 9 positions agree with TRBD2. J gave up 2 bases and V 3 bases, and 5 bases lay outside the gene matches. This CDR3 contains 16 residues. Per germline, CDR1 LGHDT and CDR2 YNNKEL (reference sequence). In DNA form, the CDR3 reads TGTGCCAGCAGCCAGATAGCGGGAGTGACCTACAATGAGCAGTTCTTC. Protein: CASSQIAGVTYNEQFF.

This clonotype was observed many times. The chain combines TRBV20-1 with TRBJ1-2, with 7 bases aligning to TRBD1. After removal of 4 bases from V and 3 bases from J, the junction contained 5 bases not matched to a gene. The germline CDR1 and CDR2 sequences are DFQATT and SNEGSKA (reference sequence). This CDR3 is built from 13 residues. CDR3 nucleotides: TGCAGTGCTATCACAGGGGAGGACTATGGCTACACCTTC. This gives the protein CSAITGEDYGYTF.

The J gene is TRBJ2-5, the V gene TRBV11-2; 13 bases fit TRBD2. CDR1 SGHAT and CDR2 FQNNGV come from the germline V gene. The CDR3 runs to 17 residues. The V gene end was trimmed by 6 bases and the J gene end by 6 bases; junction bases not matched to a gene: 13. The CDR3 sequence is CASSSVGLAGAWKTQYF. The CDR3 DNA sequence: TGTGCCAGCAGTTCAGTTGGACTAGCGGGAGCATGGAAGACCCAGTACTTC.

The CDR3 sequence: CASITKLSEKTQYF. DNA for the CDR3: TGTGCCAGCATTACGAAATTGAGTGAAAAGACCCAGTACTTC. The V gene is TRBV27, the J gene TRBJ2-5; D not resolved. The CDR3 runs to 14 residues. Per the germline V gene, CDR1 is MNHEY and CDR2 is SMNVEV (reference sequence). The V end was cut by 7 bases, the J end by 6 bases, with 18 bases between.

This chain uses TRBV5-8 with TRBJ1-5, with 8 nucleotides matching TRBD1. Germline trimming cut 2 bases from V and 4 bases from J; bases unmatched to any gene: 2. The CDR3 length is 14 residues. Germline assignment: CDR1 SGHTS and CDR2 YDEGEE. In DNA form, the CDR3 reads TGTGCCAGCAGCTTTTACAGGGGGAATCAGCCCCAGCATTTT. It is translated as CASSFYRGNQPQHF.

This clonotype was seen a handful of times. The chain has TRBV6-2 or TRBV6-3 and TRBJ1-2; D not certain. Germline CDR1 MNHEY, CDR2 SVGEGT. The CDR3 sequence is 15 residues long. Trimming took off 0 bases at V and 5 bases at J, with 13 bases between the two ends. The CDR3 nucleotides read TGTGCCAGCAGTTACTCTGGAGGGAGAATTTATGGCTACACCTTC. Amino acids: CASSYSGGRIYGYTF.

This clonotype has only a few counts. V usage is TRBV28 and J usage is TRBJ1-5; D remains ambiguous. The V end was cut by 5 bases, the J end by 10 bases, with 6 bases between. Germline V gene data show CDR1 as MDHEN and CDR2 as SYDVKM. CDR3 size: 10 residues. CDR3 residues: CASSQGPQHF. The CDR3 nucleotides read TGTGCCAGCAGTCAAGGTCCCCAGCATTTT.

In its sample, this clonotype was seen many times. This chain connects TRBV10-3 to TRBJ2-1, with TRBD1 identical over 9 bases. V lost 10 bases, J lost 8 bases, and 12 bases stayed unmatched. The CDR3 length is 14 residues. Germline V CDR1 and CDR2: ENHRY, SYGVKD. DNA of the CDR3: TGTGCCAGTGCCGGGACAGGGATTTTCTATGAGCAGTTCTTC. It encodes CASAGTGIFYEQFF.

The chain couples TRBV6-1 to TRBJ2-3; 10 nucleotides align to TRBD2. V trimming: 7 bases; J trimming: 6 bases; junction bases outside the gene matches: 13. Germline V gene sequence: CDR1 MNHNS, CDR2 SASEGT. The CDR3 has 16 amino acids. CDR3 in amino acids: CASTPASGGLGDTQYF. CDR3 in DNA: TGTGCCAGCACCCCCGCTAGCGGGGGCCTAGGGGATACGCAGTATTTT.

This clonotype occurred many times. This sequence joins TRBV5-6 and TRBJ2-1; 11 bases map to TRBD1. V lost 4 bases and J lost 6; bases outside the gene matches: 6. Germline CDR1 reads SGHDT; CDR2 reads YYEEEE. The CDR3 loop spans 15 amino acids. CDR3 sequence: CASSPRDRGTNEQFF. The CDR3 nucleotides are TGTGCCAGCAGCCCGAGGGACAGGGGGACCAATGAGCAGTTCTTC.

Remarks on this clonotype: A junction boundary mismatches the germline segment, possibly from a read error. The chain combines TRBV27 with TRBJ2-1; TRBD2 aligns across 9 bases. This CDR3 contains 17 residues. Germline lookup yields CDR1 MNHEY and CDR2 SMNVEV (reference sequence). CDR3 nucleotides: TGTGCCAGCAGTTTTATAGGGAATAGCGGGAGCAAAAATGGGCAGTTCTTC. Translated, it gives CASSFIGNSGSKNGQFF.

There are a few counts of this clonotype. The chain recombines TRBV6-2 or TRBV6-3 with TRBJ1-4; 9 bases agree with TRBD1. The CDR3 is 15 residues long. Germline CDR1 is MNHEY and CDR2 is SVGEGT. The ends lost 6 bases at V and 6 bases at J; junction bases unmatched: 8. The CDR3 spells CASRTTGGEDEKLFF. For the CDR3, the DNA is TGTGCCAGCAGAACCACAGGGGGCGAGGATGAAAAACTGTTTTTT.

V is TRBV2 and J is TRBJ2-1; no clear D gene. The CDR3 has 11 residues. Germline V lookup: CDR1 SNHLY, CDR2 FYNNEI. V gave up 3 bases and J gave up 10 bases, with 7 bases separating them. CDR3 region: CASSDSYEQFF. The CDR3 nucleotides are TGTGCCAGCAGTGATAGCTACGAGCAGTTCTTC.

Many counts were recorded for this clonotype. The gene calls are TRBV2 and TRBJ2-1, with TRBD1 identical over 8 bases. CDR1 is SNHLY, CDR2 FYNNEI, per germline. Trimming cost V 5 bases and J 1 base; bases outside gene matches: 1. This CDR3 region has 14 residues. The CDR3: CASSRQGSYNEQFF. CDR3 DNA: TGTGCCAGCAGTCGACAGGGGTCCTACAATGAGCAGTTCTTC.

The CDR3 loop is CSAEMDRPPYEQYF. The CDR3 bases are TGCAGCGCCGAGATGGACAGGCCCCCCTACGAGCAGTACTTC. The chain couples TRBV29-1 to TRBJ2-7; 7 positions match TRBD1. Germline trimming cut 7 bases from V and 2 bases from J; bases unmatched to any gene: 11. This CDR3 is 14 amino acids long. Looked up from germline, CDR1 is SQVTM and CDR2 is ANQGSEA.

This clonotype was counted many times. The chain links TRBV10-2 to TRBJ2-2; tentative D call: TRBD2 (6 bases). The CDR3 covers 13 residues. The V gene lost 5 bases and the J gene lost 3 bases, with 7 bases spanning the gap. CDR1 is WSHSY, CDR2 SAAADI, per germline. CDR3 in DNA: TGCGCCAGCAGTCGGGAGTACACCGGGGAGCTGTTTTTT. It encodes CASSREYTGELFF.

The chain couples TRBV29-1 to TRBJ2-7; D may be TRBD1 (5 bases). V lost 4 bases, J lost 5 bases, and 12 bases lay in between. The CDR3 contains 12 residues. Germline V gene data show CDR1 as SQVTM and CDR2 as ANQGSEA. Here the CDR3 reads CSVAPGSDEQYF. CDR3 coding DNA: TGCAGCGTTGCCCCAGGGTCCGACGAGCAGTACTTC.

This clonotype was seen only a few times. This chain uses TRBV2 with TRBJ1-4; 7 bases fit TRBD1. Unmatched junction bases numbered 11, after V lost 6 bases and J lost 7 bases. CDR1 is SNHLY and CDR2 is FYNNEI in the germline V gene. The CDR3 is made up of 15 amino acids. CDR3 nucleotides: TGTGCCAGCAGGGCCGACAGGGAATCCTTTGAAAAACTGTTTTTT. Translation: CASRADRESFEKLFF.

This clonotype was detected ten times or more. This chain connects TRBV7-2 to TRBJ1-6, with a weak D call TRBD1 (5 bases). Germline CDR1 is SGHTA and CDR2 is FQGNSA. The ends were cut back, 1 base at V and 9 bases at J, with 7 bases in the middle. The CDR3 length is 13 residues. This CDR3 is CASSLGGSSPLHF. The CDR3 DNA reads TGTGCCAGCAGCTTAGGGGGGAGTTCACCCCTCCACTTT.

This clonotype was picked up many times. The chain joins TRBV3-1 to TRBJ2-1; 8 nucleotides match TRBD2. Germline V CDR1 and CDR2: LGHDT, YNNKEL (reference sequence). Trimming cost V 4 bases and J 9 bases; bases outside gene matches: 8. The CDR3 spans 14 residues. CDR3 protein: CASSLRTSQSEQFF. Written as DNA, the CDR3 is TGTGCCAGCAGCCTCCGGACTAGCCAGAGTGAGCAGTTCTTC.

Concerning this clonotype: A much more abundant neighbour one base away suggests this may be a read error. The rearrangement joins TRBV3-1 to TRBJ1-6; D perhaps matches TRBD1 (6 bases). The germline V gene has CDR1 LGHDT and CDR2 YNNKEL (reference sequence). The CDR3 is 15 residues long. CDR3 DNA sequence: TGTGCCAGCAGCCAAGATGGGGGCGGCAGGTCACCCCGCCACTTT. Its protein product is CASSQDGGGRSPRHF.

V gene TRBV20-1 combines with J gene TRBJ2-5, with 7 bases matching TRBD1. This CDR3 is 14 amino acids long. The trim removed 5 bases at V and 0 bases at J, leaving 6 bases unmatched. Germline-derived CDR1 and CDR2 are DFQATT and SNEGSKA (reference sequence). CDR3 region: CSAQPDRDQETQYF. CDR3 DNA: TGCAGTGCTCAACCTGACAGGGACCAAGAGACCCAGTACTTC.

The CDR3: CASSPTVGAPSAGRENTIYF. Here the CDR3 DNA reads TGTGCCAGCAGTCCCACTGTGGGGGCGCCTTCGGCCGGACGTGAAAACACCATATATTTT. V is TRBV25-1 and J is TRBJ1-3, with D tentatively TRBD1 (6 bases). Germline V CDR1 and CDR2: MGHDK, SYGVNS. V lost 5 bases and J 6 bases, leaving 32 bases between the germline ends. The CDR3 sequence is 20 residues long.

The table lists this clonotype with a few counts. The rearrangement uses TRBV10-1 and TRBJ2-5; D possibly matches TRBD1 or TRBD2 (5 bases each). The CDR3 sequence is 13 residues long. The ends were cut back, 0 bases at V and 4 bases at J, with 6 bases in the middle. In germline, CDR1 is WNHNN, CDR2 SYGVQD (reference sequence). The CDR3 region is CASSESGAETQYF. The DNA of the CDR3 is TGCGCCAGCAGTGAGTCCGGGGCAGAGACCCAGTACTTC.

The genes are TRBV19 and TRBJ1-1; 9 bases are shared with TRBD1. Germline trimming cut 4 bases from V and 6 bases from J; bases unmatched to any gene: 3. The CDR3 is 13 residues long. Germline-derived CDR1 and CDR2 are LNHDA and SQIVND (reference sequence). The CDR3: CASSKDRGAEAFF. The CDR3, as DNA: TGTGCCAGTAGTAAGGACAGGGGTGCTGAAGCTTTCTTT.

This clonotype was detected many times. This chain uses TRBV3-1 with TRBJ2-2, with 9 positions matching TRBD2. V shed 4 bases, J shed 8 bases, and the junction held 8 bases outside the gene matches. The CDR3 is 15 residues long. CDR1 LGHDT and CDR2 YNNKEL come from the germline V gene (reference sequence). The CDR3 region is CASSPLGTSSGELFF. CDR3 nucleotides: TGTGCCAGCAGCCCTCTGGGGACTAGCTCAGGGGAGCTGTTTTTT.

This clonotype occurred a few times. The chain carries TRBV6-2 or TRBV6-3 and TRBJ2-2, with 8 nucleotides matching TRBD1. This CDR3 spans 15 amino acids. Germline V gene data show CDR1 as MNHEY and CDR2 as SVGEGT. The junction had 4 bases not matched to a gene; V was cut back by 6 bases and J by 1 base. The CDR3 region is CASRLGQVNTGELFF. The DNA for the CDR3 is TGTGCCAGCAGACTGGGACAGGTGAACACCGGGGAGCTGTTTTTT.